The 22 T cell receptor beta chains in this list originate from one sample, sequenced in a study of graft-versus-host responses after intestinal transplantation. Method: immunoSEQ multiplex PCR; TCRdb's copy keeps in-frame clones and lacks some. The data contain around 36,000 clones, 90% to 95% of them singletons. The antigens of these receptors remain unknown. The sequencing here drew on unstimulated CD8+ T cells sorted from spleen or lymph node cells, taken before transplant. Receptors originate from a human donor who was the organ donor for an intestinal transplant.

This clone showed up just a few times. The CDR3 is CASSRNGQGYTHEQYF. CDR3 coding DNA: TGTGCCAGCAGCCGCAATGGACAGGGGTACACCCACGAGCAGTACTTC. The V call is TRBV13, the J call TRBJ2-7, with 9 bases fitting TRBD1. Looked up from germline, CDR1 is PRHDT and CDR2 is FYEKMQ (reference sequence). The CDR3 loop spans 16 amino acids. The junction had 13 bases not matched to a gene; V was cut back by 5 bases and J by 5 bases.

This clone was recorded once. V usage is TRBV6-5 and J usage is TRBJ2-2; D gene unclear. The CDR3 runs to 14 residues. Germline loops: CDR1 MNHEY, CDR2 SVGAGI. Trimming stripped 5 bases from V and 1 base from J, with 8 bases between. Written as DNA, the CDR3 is TGTGCCAGCAGTGAACGGCTGAACACCGGGGAGCTGTTTTTT. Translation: CASSERLNTGELFF.

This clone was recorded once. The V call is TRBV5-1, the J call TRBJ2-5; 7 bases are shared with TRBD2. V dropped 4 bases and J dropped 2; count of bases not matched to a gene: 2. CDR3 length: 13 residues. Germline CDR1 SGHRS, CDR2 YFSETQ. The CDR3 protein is CASSGGVQETQYF. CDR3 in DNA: TGCGCCAGCAGCGGGGGGGTTCAAGAGACCCAGTACTTC.

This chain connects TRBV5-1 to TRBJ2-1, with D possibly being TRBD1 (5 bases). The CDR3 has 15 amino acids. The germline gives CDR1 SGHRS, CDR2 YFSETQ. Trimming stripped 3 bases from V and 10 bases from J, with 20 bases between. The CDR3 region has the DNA TGCGCCAGCAGCTGGGGTATAGGGGAATTGTCAGAGCAGTTCTTC. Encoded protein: CASSWGIGELSEQFF.

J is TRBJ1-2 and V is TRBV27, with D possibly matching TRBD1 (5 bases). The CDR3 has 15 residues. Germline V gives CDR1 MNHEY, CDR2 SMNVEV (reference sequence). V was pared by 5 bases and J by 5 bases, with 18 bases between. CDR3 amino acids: CASSPGGGYWYGYTF. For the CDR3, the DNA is TGTGCCAGCAGTCCTGGTGGGGGGTACTGGTATGGCTACACCTTC.

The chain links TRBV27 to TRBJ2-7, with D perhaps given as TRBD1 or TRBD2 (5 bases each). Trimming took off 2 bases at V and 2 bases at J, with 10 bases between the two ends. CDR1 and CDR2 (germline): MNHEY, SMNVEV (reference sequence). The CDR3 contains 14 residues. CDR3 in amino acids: CASSLGQGPYEQYF. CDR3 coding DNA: TGTGCCAGCAGTTTAGGGCAGGGACCCTACGAGCAGTACTTC.

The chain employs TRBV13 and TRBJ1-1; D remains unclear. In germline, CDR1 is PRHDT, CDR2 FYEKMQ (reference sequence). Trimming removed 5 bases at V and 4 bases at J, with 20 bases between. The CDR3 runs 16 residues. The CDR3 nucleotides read TGTGCCAGCAGCCTCGACCAGGAACATGCAAGCACTGAAGCTTTCTTT. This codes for CASSLDQEHASTEAFF.

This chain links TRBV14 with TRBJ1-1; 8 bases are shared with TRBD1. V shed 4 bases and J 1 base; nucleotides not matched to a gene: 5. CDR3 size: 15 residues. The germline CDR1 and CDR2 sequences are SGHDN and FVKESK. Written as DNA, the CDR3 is TGTGCCAGCAGCCGAAGGACAGGGCAGAACACTGAAGCTTTCTTT. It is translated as CASSRRTGQNTEAFF.

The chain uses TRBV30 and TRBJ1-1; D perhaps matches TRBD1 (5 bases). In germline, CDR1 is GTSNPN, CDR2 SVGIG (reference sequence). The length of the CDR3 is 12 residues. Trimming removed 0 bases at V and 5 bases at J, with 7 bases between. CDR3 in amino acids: CAWSVRGTEAFF. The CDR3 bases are TGTGCCTGGAGTGTACGGGGGACTGAAGCTTTCTTT.

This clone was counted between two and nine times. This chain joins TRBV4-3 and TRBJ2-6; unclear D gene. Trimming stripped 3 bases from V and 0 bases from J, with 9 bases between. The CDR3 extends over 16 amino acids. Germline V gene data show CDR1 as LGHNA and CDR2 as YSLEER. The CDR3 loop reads CASSQDRFSGANVLTF. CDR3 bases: TGCGCCAGCAGCCAGGATCGGTTCTCTGGGGCCAACGTCCTGACTTTC.

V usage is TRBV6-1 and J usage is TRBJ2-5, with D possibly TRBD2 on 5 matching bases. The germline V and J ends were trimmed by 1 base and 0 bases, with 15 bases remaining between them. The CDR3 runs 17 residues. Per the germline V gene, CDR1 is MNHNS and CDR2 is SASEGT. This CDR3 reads CASSEGRLRGYQETQYF. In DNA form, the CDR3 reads TGTGCCAGCAGTGAAGGGCGGCTTCGGGGATACCAAGAGACCCAGTACTTC.

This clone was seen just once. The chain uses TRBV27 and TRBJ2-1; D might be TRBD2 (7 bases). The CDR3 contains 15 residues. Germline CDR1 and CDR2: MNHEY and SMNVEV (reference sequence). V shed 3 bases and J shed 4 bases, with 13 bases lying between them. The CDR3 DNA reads TGTGCCAGCAGTTTTGGGGGGGGCGCATACAATGAGCAGTTCTTC. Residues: CASSFGGGAYNEQFF.

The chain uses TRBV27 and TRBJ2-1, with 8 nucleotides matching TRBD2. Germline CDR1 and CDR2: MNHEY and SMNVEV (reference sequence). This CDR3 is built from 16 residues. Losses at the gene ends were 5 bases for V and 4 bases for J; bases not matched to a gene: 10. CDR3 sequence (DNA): TGTGCCAGCAGTCCCTTCGGGGGGGCCCCATACAATGAGCAGTTCTTC. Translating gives CASSPFGGAPYNEQFF.

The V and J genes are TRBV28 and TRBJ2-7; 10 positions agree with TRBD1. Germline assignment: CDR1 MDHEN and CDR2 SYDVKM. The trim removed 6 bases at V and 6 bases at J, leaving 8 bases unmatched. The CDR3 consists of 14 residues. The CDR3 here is CASRAGTGEFEQYF. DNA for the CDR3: TGTGCCAGCAGGGCCGGGACAGGGGAGTTCGAGCAGTACTTC.

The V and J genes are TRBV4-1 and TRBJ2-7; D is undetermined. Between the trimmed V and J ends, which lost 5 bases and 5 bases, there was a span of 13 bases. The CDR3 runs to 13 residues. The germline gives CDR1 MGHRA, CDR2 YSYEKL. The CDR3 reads CASSSLGPDEQYF. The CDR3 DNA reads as TGCGCCAGCAGCTCCCTCGGCCCCGACGAGCAGTACTTC.

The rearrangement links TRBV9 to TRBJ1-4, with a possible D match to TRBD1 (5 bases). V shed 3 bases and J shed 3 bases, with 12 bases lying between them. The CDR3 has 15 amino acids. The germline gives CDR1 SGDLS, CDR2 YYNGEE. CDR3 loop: CASSGHGGANEKLFF. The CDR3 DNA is TGTGCCAGCAGCGGCCATGGGGGGGCTAATGAAAAACTGTTTTTT. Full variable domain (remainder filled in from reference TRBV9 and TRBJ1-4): DSGVTQTPKHLITATGQRVTLRCSPRSGDLSVYWYQQSLDQGLQFLIQYYNGEERAKGNILERFSAQQFPDLHSELNLSSLELGDSALYFCASSGHGGANEKLFFGSGTQLSVL.

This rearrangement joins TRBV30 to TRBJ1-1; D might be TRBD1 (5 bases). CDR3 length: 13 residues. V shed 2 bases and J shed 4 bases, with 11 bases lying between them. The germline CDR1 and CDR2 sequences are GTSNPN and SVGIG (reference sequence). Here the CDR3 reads CAWSPDRGTEAFF. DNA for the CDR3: TGTGCCTGGAGTCCTGACAGAGGCACTGAAGCTTTCTTT.

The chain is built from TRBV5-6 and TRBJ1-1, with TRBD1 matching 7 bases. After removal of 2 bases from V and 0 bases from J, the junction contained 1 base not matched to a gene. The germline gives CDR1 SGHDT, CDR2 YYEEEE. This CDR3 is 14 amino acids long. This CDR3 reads CASSFGQVNTEAFF. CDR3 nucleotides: TGTGCCAGCAGCTTTGGACAGGTGAACACTGAAGCTTTCTTT.

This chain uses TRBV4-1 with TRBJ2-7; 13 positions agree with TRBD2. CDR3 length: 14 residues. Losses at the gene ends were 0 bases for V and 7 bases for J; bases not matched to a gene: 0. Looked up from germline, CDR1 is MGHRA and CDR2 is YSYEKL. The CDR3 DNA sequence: TGCGCCAGCAGCCAAGAGACTAGCGGGGGGGAGCAGTACTTC. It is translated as CASSQETSGGEQYF.

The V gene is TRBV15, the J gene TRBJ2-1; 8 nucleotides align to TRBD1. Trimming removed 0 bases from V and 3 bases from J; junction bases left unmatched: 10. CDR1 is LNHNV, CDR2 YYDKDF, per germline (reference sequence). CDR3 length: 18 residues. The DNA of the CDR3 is TGTGCCACCAGCAGAGACGCCCCAGGGACAGGCGGCTACAATGAGCAGTTCTTC. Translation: CATSRDAPGTGGYNEQFF.

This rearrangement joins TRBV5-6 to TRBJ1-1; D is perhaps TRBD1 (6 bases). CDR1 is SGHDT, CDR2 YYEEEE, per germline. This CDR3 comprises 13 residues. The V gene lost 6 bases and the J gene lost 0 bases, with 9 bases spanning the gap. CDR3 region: CASTEGVNTEAFF. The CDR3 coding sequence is TGTGCCAGCACCGAGGGGGTGAACACTGAAGCTTTCTTT.

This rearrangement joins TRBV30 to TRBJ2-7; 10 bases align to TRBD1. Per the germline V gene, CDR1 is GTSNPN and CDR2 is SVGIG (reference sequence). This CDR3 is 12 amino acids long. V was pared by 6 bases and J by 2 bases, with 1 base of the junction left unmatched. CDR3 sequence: CACGTGAYEQYF. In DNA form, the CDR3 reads TGTGCCTGCGGGACAGGGGCCTACGAGCAGTACTTC.